Below are 11 T cell receptor beta chains sequenced from a single sample in a study of CD4 T cells in relation to SARS-CoV-2 and coronaviruses. These receptors are not linked to any known antigen. Here immunoSEQ multiplex PCR was the method, and the copy in TCRdb shows in-frame clones only, minus some. The table lists tens of thousands of clones, 75% to 90% of them singletons. Sequenced sample: naive CD4+ T cells from PBMCs, cultured in vitro. Subset denoted: naive CD4+ T cells isolated by negative enrichment. These receptors all come from an adult with COVID-19.

The chain employs TRBV6-5 and TRBJ1-5; D gene unclear. Trimming removed 7 bases at V and 0 bases at J, with 13 bases between. From germline, CDR1 is MNHEY and CDR2 SVGAGI. This CDR3 comprises 15 residues. The CDR3 bases are TGTGCCAGCATTTCACGGGCTTATAGCAATCAGCCCCAGCATTTT. It yields the protein CASISRAYSNQPQHF.

This clone was seen once. In nucleotides, the CDR3 is TGTGCCAGCAGCCTTCGAGCGGGAGGCGGCTACAATGAGCAGTTCTTC. It encodes CASSLRAGGGYNEQFF. The chain carries TRBV7-9 and TRBJ2-1, with 9 bases identical to TRBD2. The CDR3 totals 16 residues. Unmatched junction bases numbered 8, after V lost 5 bases and J lost 3 bases. Germline CDR1 reads SEHNR; CDR2 reads FQNEAQ (reference sequence).

The chain links TRBV27 to TRBJ1-6; D is unclear. CDR1 is MNHEY, CDR2 SMNVEV, per germline (reference sequence). The CDR3 sequence is 13 residues long. Trimming removed 8 bases from V and 14 bases from J, with 19 bases in between. This chain's CDR3 is CASGLQEKSTLHF. CDR3 in DNA: TGTGCCAGCGGGTTGCAGGAGAAAAGTACCCTCCACTTT.

The V and J genes are TRBV7-9 and TRBJ1-2; D may be TRBD1 (5 bases). V lost 5 bases to trimming and J lost 6 bases, with 19 bases between them. This CDR3 has 15 residues. Germline assignment: CDR1 SEHNR and CDR2 FQNEAQ (reference sequence). The CDR3 spells CASSNDGTRRHGYTF. CDR3 nucleotides: TGTGCCAGCAGCAATGACGGGACGCGGAGGCATGGCTACACCTTC. Full variable domain (missing parts from reference TRBV7-9 and TRBJ1-2): DTGVSQNPRHKITKRGQNVTFRCDPISEHNRLYWYRQTLGQGPEFLTYFQNEAQLEKSRLLSDRFSAERPKGSFSTLEIQRTEQGDSAMYLCASSNDGTRRHGYTFGSGTRLTVV.

The chain joins TRBV5-4 to TRBJ2-1; 10 positions match TRBD2. Looked up from germline, CDR1 is SGHNT and CDR2 is YYREEE (reference sequence). Germline trimming cut 4 bases from V and 6 bases from J; bases unmatched to any gene: 7. CDR3 length: 15 amino acids. CDR3 amino acids: CASSGGLARVNEQFF. The CDR3 nucleotides read TGTGCCAGCAGCGGGGGACTAGCGAGGGTCAATGAGCAGTTCTTC.

The rearrangement joins TRBV28 to TRBJ1-1, with D perhaps TRBD1 (5 bases). CDR1 and CDR2 from the germline V gene are MDHEN and SYDVKM. This CDR3 has 14 amino acids. V was cut by 10 bases and J by 5 bases, with 20 bases left in between. CDR3 in amino acids: CATHLDRAGTEAFF. DNA for the CDR3: TGTGCCACCCACTTAGACAGAGCCGGGACTGAAGCTTTCTTT.

The chain recombines TRBV28 with TRBJ1-1, with 7 bases identical to TRBD1. Unmatched junction bases numbered 7, after V lost 6 bases and J lost 0 bases. Germline V gene data show CDR1 as MDHEN and CDR2 as SYDVKM. CDR3 length: 15 residues. CDR3 coding DNA: TGTGCCAGCAGACGCCACAGGGGCGTGAACACTGAAGCTTTCTTT. Amino acid sequence: CASRRHRGVNTEAFF.

This clone was seen only a few times. The V gene is TRBV2, the J gene TRBJ1-2; 7 bases agree with TRBD1. CDR3 size: 15 residues. Germline V gene sequence: CDR1 SNHLY, CDR2 FYNNEI. The junction had 12 bases not matched to a gene; V was cut back by 4 bases and J by 7 bases. The CDR3 region is CASSVATGKFSGYTF. Written as DNA, the CDR3 is TGTGCCAGCAGTGTAGCGACAGGGAAGTTTTCTGGCTACACCTTC.

J is TRBJ1-6 and V is TRBV6-5; the D is unclear. From germline, CDR1 is MNHEY and CDR2 SVGAGI. The V gene lost 6 bases and the J gene lost 7 bases, with 10 bases spanning the gap. The CDR3 is 13 amino acids. In DNA, the CDR3 is TGTGCCAGCAGACAAATTTTGAATTCACCCCTCCACTTT. It encodes CASRQILNSPLHF.

The gene calls are TRBV7-2 and TRBJ2-1; D call uncertain. The germline V gene encodes CDR1 SGHTA and CDR2 FQGNSA. CDR3 size: 14 residues. Trimming stripped 4 bases from V and 4 bases from J, with 11 bases between. CDR3 sequence (DNA): TGTGCCAGCAGCTCAGCACCACAATACAATGAGCAGTTCTTC. Translated, it gives CASSSAPQYNEQFF.

The gene calls are TRBV24-1 and TRBJ2-7, with 9 bases lining up with TRBD2. Trimming at V came to 6 bases and at J to 4 bases, leaving 12 bases not matched to a gene. The CDR3 has 16 residues. Germline V gene lookup returns CDR1 KGHDR and CDR2 SFDVKD. The CDR3, as DNA: TGTGCCACCAGTCCGGGGCTAGCGGGATACGGGTACGAGCAGTACTTC. It yields the protein CATSPGLAGYGYEQYF.